These 19 T cell receptor beta chains originate from one sample sequenced in a study of blood T cell repertoires in COVID-19. Profiling relied on immunoSEQ multiplex PCR, and the TCRdb table lists in-frame clones only, not all of them. Among around 190,000 clones listed, 80% to 90% were seen once. Sequencing was carried out using peripheral blood. The receptors were gathered from a man younger than 35 who had recovered from COVID-19.

This chain connects TRBV29-1 to TRBJ2-7, with D tentatively TRBD1 (5 bases). Looked up from germline, CDR1 is SQVTM and CDR2 is ANQGSEA. The V end lost 7 bases, the J end lost 1 base, and 14 bases lay between the germline ends. The CDR3 spans 13 residues. The CDR3, as DNA: TGCAGCGGAATTACAGGAATATCCTACGAGCAGTACTTC. Its protein is CSGITGISYEQYF.

V gene TRBV11-3 combines with J gene TRBJ2-5; D uncertain. This CDR3 is built from 11 residues. Germline V gene data show CDR1 as SGHNT and CDR2 as YENEEA. V dropped 6 bases and J dropped 7 bases, with 9 bases sitting between them. The CDR3 here is CASSSTRTQYF. CDR3 DNA: TGTGCCAGCAGTTCCACGCGGACCCAGTACTTC. The full variable domain, with the rest looked up from reference TRBV11-3 and TRBJ2-5, is EAGVVQSPRYKIIEKKQPVAFWCNPISGHNTLYWYLQNLGQGPELLIRYENEEAVDDSQLPKDRFSAERLKGVDSTLKIQPAELGDSAVYLCASSSTRTQYFGPGTRLLVL.

The chain carries TRBV30 and TRBJ2-7; D uncertain. Trimming took 3 bases from V and 2 from J, leaving 14 bases between them. Looked up from germline, CDR1 is GTSNPN and CDR2 is SVGIG (reference sequence). The CDR3 consists of 14 residues. The CDR3 is CAWSGVSSTYEQYF. CDR3 DNA sequence: TGTGCCTGGAGCGGAGTTTCATCTACCTACGAGCAGTACTTC.

This sequence joins TRBV6-5 and TRBJ1-1, with D possibly being TRBD1 (5 bases). This CDR3 contains 12 residues. V was clipped by 6 bases and J by 8 bases, with 13 bases between them. CDR1 is MNHEY and CDR2 is SVGAGI in the germline V gene. The CDR3 DNA reads TGTGCCAGCAGCCAGGGCCTAGGAGAAGCTTTCTTT. Translated, it gives CASSQGLGEAFF.

The chain employs TRBV18 and TRBJ2-7; no clear D gene. CDR3 length: 15 amino acids. V was shortened by 0 bases and J by 2 bases, with 11 bases between the two germline ends. Germline V lookup: CDR1 KGHSH, CDR2 LQKENI. DNA for the CDR3: TGTGCCAGCTCACCACCGCGAGACGGAGCCTACGAGCAGTACTTC. Encoded protein: CASSPPRDGAYEQYF.

The CDR3 DNA reads TGTGCCAGCAGTGAGTCCAGAATTGGTGAGCAGTTCTTC. It codes for CASSESRIGEQFF. V usage is TRBV6-1 and J usage is TRBJ2-1; D call uncertain. Germline-derived CDR1 and CDR2 are MNHNS and SASEGT. Trimming pared 3 bases from V and 9 bases from J, leaving 12 bases between. The CDR3 runs 13 residues.

This clone was detected many times. The chain has TRBV27 and TRBJ2-7; 9 bases match TRBD1. The CDR3 is 15 amino acids. Germline CDR1 is MNHEY and CDR2 is SMNVEV (reference sequence). The trim removed 6 bases at V and 3 bases at J, leaving 9 bases unmatched. The CDR3: CASSPSGTGYYEQYF. Here the CDR3 DNA reads TGTGCCAGCAGCCCCTCCGGGACAGGGTACTACGAGCAGTACTTC.

The chain employs TRBV11-2 and TRBJ1-3; D gene ambiguous. This CDR3 has 14 residues. Trimming removed 5 bases from V and 0 bases from J, with 8 bases in between. Germline V lookup: CDR1 SGHAT, CDR2 FQNNGV. This CDR3 is CASSLLASGNTIYF. DNA of the CDR3: TGTGCCAGCAGCCTGCTGGCCTCTGGAAACACCATATATTTT.

The V gene is TRBV7-9, the J gene TRBJ1-2; a possible D gene is TRBD1 (6 bases). V was clipped by 5 bases and J by 4 bases, with 17 bases between them. The CDR3 sequence is 15 residues long. The germline CDR1 and CDR2 sequences are SEHNR and FQNEAQ (reference sequence). The DNA of the CDR3 is TGTGCCAGCAGCCCCCTGTGGACAGAATCCTATGGCTACACCTTC. Protein product: CASSPLWTESYGYTF.

V and J are TRBV9 and TRBJ2-1; maybe TRBD2 (5 bases). V lost 0 bases, J lost 9 bases, and 10 bases lay in between. Germline CDR1 SGDLS, CDR2 YYNGEE. CDR3 size: 13 residues. The CDR3 here is CASSVALAGEQFF. CDR3 sequence (DNA): TGTGCCAGCAGCGTAGCTCTAGCCGGTGAGCAGTTCTTC.

The genes are TRBV11-1 and TRBJ2-7, with TRBD1 identical over 7 bases. V lost 5 bases, J lost 3 bases, and 13 bases stayed unmatched. Germline V lookup: CDR1 SGHAT, CDR2 FQDESV (reference sequence). The CDR3 contains 16 residues. CDR3 in amino acids: CASSTRQGGVGYEQYF. CDR3 in DNA: TGTGCCAGCAGCACCCGACAGGGCGGCGTGGGCTACGAGCAGTACTTC.

This chain links TRBV3-1 (or the pseudogene TRBV3-2) with TRBJ2-1, with D perhaps matching TRBD2 (6 bases). V lost 1 base and J lost 15, with 16 bases in between. Looked up from germline, CDR1 is LGHDT and CDR2 is YNNKEL (reference sequence). CDR3 length: 13 residues. This CDR3 reads CASSQGDLTSPFF. The CDR3, as DNA: TGTGCCAGCAGCCAAGGGGACTTGACTAGTCCGTTCTTC.

This chain joins TRBV5-1 and TRBJ2-3, with D tentatively TRBD1 (6 bases). Germline lookup yields CDR1 SGHRS and CDR2 YFSETQ. V was trimmed by 4 bases and J by 2 bases, leaving 11 bases between them. CDR3 length: 14 residues. This CDR3 reads CASSLQGPTDTQYF. The CDR3 DNA reads as TGCGCCAGCAGCCTACAGGGCCCCACAGATACGCAGTATTTT.

The chain is built from TRBV5-1 and TRBJ2-7, with TRBD1 as a possible D gene (6 bases). Germline V gives CDR1 SGHRS, CDR2 YFSETQ. V was shortened by 4 bases and J by 1 base, with 12 bases between the two germline ends. CDR3 size: 14 residues. In DNA, the CDR3 is TGCGCCAGCAGCGCCCGACAGGTGTCCTACGAGCAGTACTTC. As protein: CASSARQVSYEQYF.

The J gene is TRBJ2-1, the V gene TRBV27; 8 nucleotides line up with TRBD2. V was clipped by 4 bases and J by 4 bases; unmatched bases: 9. This CDR3 has 16 residues. The V gene's germline CDR1 is MNHEY and CDR2 SMNVEV (reference sequence). This CDR3 is CASSSLAGPPYNEQFF. In DNA form, the CDR3 reads TGTGCCAGCAGTTCCCTAGCGGGCCCACCTTACAATGAGCAGTTCTTC.

The V call is TRBV5-1, the J call TRBJ1-1, with D unresolved. In germline, CDR1 is SGHRS, CDR2 YFSETQ. Trimming stripped 1 base from V and 4 bases from J, with 14 bases between. CDR3 length: 15 amino acids. The CDR3 nucleotides are TGCGCCAGCAGCTTGATAGTTTCAATTGGCACTGAAGCTTTCTTT. Protein sequence: CASSLIVSIGTEAFF.

The chain has TRBV5-1 and TRBJ1-1; 10 nucleotides match TRBD1. After removal of 7 bases from V and 3 bases from J, the junction contained 6 bases not matched to a gene. Germline CDR1 and CDR2: SGHRS and YFSETQ. The CDR3 extends over 14 amino acids. The CDR3 protein is CASATGGGYTEAFF. The CDR3 nucleotides read TGCGCCAGCGCGACAGGGGGCGGGTACACTGAAGCTTTCTTT.

The genes are TRBV6-6 and TRBJ2-1; 8 bases line up with TRBD2. Trimming took 6 bases from V and 8 from J; bases not matched to a gene: 12. The CDR3 has 15 amino acids. Germline values: CDR1 MNHNY, CDR2 SVGAGI (reference sequence). The CDR3 nucleotides read TGTGCCAGCAGATCCGGGACTAGGCTTGTGGATGAGCAGTTCTTC. This gives the protein CASRSGTRLVDEQFF.

V is TRBV18 and J is TRBJ1-1; tentatively, D is TRBD1 (6 bases). Germline V gives CDR1 KGHSH, CDR2 LQKENI. This CDR3 has 16 residues. V was clipped by 8 bases and J by 4 bases, with 23 bases between them. The CDR3 region has the DNA TGTGCCAGCACCAGCGACCTGGGGGGGCAAGGCACTGAAGCTTTCTTT. Residues: CASTSDLGGQGTEAFF.